This TCR beta chain was obtained from a study of shared clonotypes between healthy human individuals. CDR1 and CDR2 from the germline V gene are SSHAT and FNYEAQ (reference sequence). V lost 5 bases to trimming and J lost 4 bases; unmatched junction nucleotides: 3. The CDR3 is made up of 13 amino acids. The assay was run at deep level. TCRdb's table, derived via immunoSEQ multiplex PCR, lists solely in-frame clones and lacks some. Counted here are about 640,000 clones, about two thirds occurring once; the ten biggest clones make up approximately 1.8%. Study-wide results and caveats: Limited genetic and exposure-history diversity came from having few donors. Though the depth was large, rarefaction showed that sorted-subset sequencing was incomplete.

This clone has a handful of counts. The antigen is undetermined. This chain connects TRBV7-7 to TRBJ2-3; 7 nucleotides agree with TRBD2. The sequence was obtained from a woman aged 30 to 39 in good health. The sample taken for sequencing was memory CD4+ T cells sorted from blood. The sample's subset: CD45RA-negative fraction. The chain's CDR3 is CASSGGESDTQYF. In nucleotides, the CDR3 is TGTGCCAGCAGCGGGGGGGAGTCAGATACGCAGTATTTT. Full variable domain (outside the CDR3, taken from reference TRBV7-7 and TRBJ2-3): GAGVSQSPRYKVTKRGQDVTLRCDPISSHATLYWYQQALGQGPEFLTYFNYEAQPDKSGLPSDRFSAERPEGSISTLTIQRTEQRDSAMYRCASSGGESDTQYFGPGTRLTVL.